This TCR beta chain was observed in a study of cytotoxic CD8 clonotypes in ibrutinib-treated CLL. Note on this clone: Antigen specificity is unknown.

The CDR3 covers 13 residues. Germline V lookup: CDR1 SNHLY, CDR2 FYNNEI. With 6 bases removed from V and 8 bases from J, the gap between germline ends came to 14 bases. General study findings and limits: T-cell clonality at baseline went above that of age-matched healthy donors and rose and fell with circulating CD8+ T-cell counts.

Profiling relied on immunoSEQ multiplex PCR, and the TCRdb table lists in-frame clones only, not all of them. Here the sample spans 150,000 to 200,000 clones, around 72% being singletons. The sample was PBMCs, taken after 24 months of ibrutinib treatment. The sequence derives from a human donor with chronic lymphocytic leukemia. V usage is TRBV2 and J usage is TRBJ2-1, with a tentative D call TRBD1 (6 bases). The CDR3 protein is CASRQGSIDEQFF. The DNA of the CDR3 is TGTGCCAGCAGGCAGGGGAGTATCGATGAGCAGTTCTTC.